These 13 T cell receptor beta chains were all obtained from the same sample, sequenced in a study of blood T cells in healthy people across ages. Using a J-beta primer mix together with a sample-barcoded 5' primer, a second PCR was run for roughly 7 to 11 cycles. TCRdb re-analysed the 5' RACE reads in MiXCR, keeping a single row per CDR3 protein. The sample includes approximately 800,000 distinct CDR3 sequences, about 56% of them seen just once. The sequencing sample was made of blood. The source is a man in his forties in good health.

The gene calls are TRBV21-1 and TRBJ1-5. TRBV21-1 is a known pseudogene. CDR3 length: 17 amino acids. The CDR3 bases are TGTGCCAGCAGCACGCTACCTGAGGAGGATAGCAATCAGCCCCAGCATTTT. Encoded protein: CASSTLPEEDSNQPQHF.

The rearrangement joins TRBV3-1 to TRBJ2-5, with TRBD2 matching 9 bases. Germline CDR1 reads LGHDT; CDR2 reads YNNKEL (reference sequence). The V gene end was trimmed by 4 bases and the J gene end by 3 bases; junction bases not matched to a gene: 9. The CDR3 has 16 amino acids. The CDR3 spells CASSRHGVAGEETQYF. CDR3 nucleotides: TGTGCCAGCAGCCGCCATGGGGTAGCGGGAGAAGAGACCCAGTACTTC.

This clonotype was observed a single time. The genes are TRBV7-9 and TRBJ2-7; TRBD2 might be the D (6 bases). The CDR3 has 15 amino acids. The germline V gene encodes CDR1 SEHNR and CDR2 FQNEAQ (reference sequence). Trimming removed 3 bases at V and 4 bases at J, with 16 bases between. The CDR3 DNA reads TGTGCCAGCAGCTTCCCCACCGGGAGTCGGTACGAGCAGTACTTC. Its protein is CASSFPTGSRYEQYF.

This clonotype occurred a few times. V gene TRBV28 combines with J gene TRBJ1-6; unclear D gene. The ends were cut back, 6 bases at V and 0 bases at J, with 18 bases in the middle. The CDR3 totals 18 residues. Germline CDR1 MDHEN, CDR2 SYDVKM. The CDR3 DNA sequence: TGTGCCAGCAGCACCGGACGCATCGTCAGCTCCTATAATTCACCCCTCCACTTT. This gives the protein CASSTGRIVSSYNSPLHF.

This clonotype was seen a handful of times. The V gene is TRBV10-3, the J gene TRBJ2-3, with 14 bases identical to TRBD2. The CDR3 has 17 amino acids. The V segment lost 5 bases and the J segment 5 bases; nucleotides outside the gene matches: 9. Germline V lookup: CDR1 ENHRY, CDR2 SYGVKD. CDR3 DNA: TGTGCCATCAGTCCCGGACTAGCGGGAGGTGGTGGAGATACGCAGTATTTT. Residues: CAISPGLAGGGGDTQYF.

There are a few counts of this clonotype. The chain uses TRBV7-8 and TRBJ2-5, with D perhaps matching TRBD2 (7 bases). The J call may be in error: the DNA end matches TRBJ2-7 better. Germline V gene sequence: CDR1 SGHVS, CDR2 FQNEAQ. CDR3 length: 16 residues. The CDR3 nucleotides read TGTGCCAGCAGCTCCCCCGCGGGGGCGGTCGGCCACGAGCAGTACTTC. It yields the protein CASSSPAGAVGHEQYF.

This rearrangement joins TRBV25-1 to TRBJ1-1; TRBD1 might be the D (5 bases). V was trimmed by 5 bases and J by 6 bases, leaving 16 bases between them. Germline V gives CDR1 MGHDK, CDR2 SYGVNS. The CDR3 covers 14 residues. CDR3 amino acids: CASSSLGGVAEAFF. CDR3 nucleotide sequence: TGTGCCAGCAGTTCTCTGGGAGGGGTAGCTGAAGCTTTCTTT.

This clonotype was counted once. The chain links TRBV29-1 to TRBJ2-3; possibly TRBD2 for D (6 bases). Germline V gives CDR1 SQVTM, CDR2 ANQGSEA. The V and J ends lost 3 bases and 2 bases respectively, with 12 bases between them. CDR3 size: 14 residues. The CDR3 is CSVDAGRYTDTQYF. The CDR3 DNA follows: TGCAGCGTTGATGCGGGGCGCTACACAGATACGCAGTATTTT.

This clonotype was detected only a few times. This rearrangement joins TRBV7-6 to TRBJ1-2; possibly TRBD1 for D (5 bases). The CDR3 has 13 amino acids. The V gene's germline CDR1 is SGHVS and CDR2 FNYEAQ. V lost 4 bases and J lost 5, with 11 bases in between. The CDR3 spells CASSSGTQYGYTF. In nucleotides, the CDR3 is TGTGCCAGCAGCTCCGGGACCCAATATGGCTACACCTTC.

There are a few counts of this clonotype. The chain has TRBV20-1 and TRBJ2-3; TRBD2 agrees at 9 bases. Per the germline V gene, CDR1 is DFQATT and CDR2 is SNEGSKA (reference sequence). The trim removed 5 bases at V and 4 bases at J, leaving 13 bases unmatched. The CDR3 totals 16 residues. CDR3: CSAAMGRGGSSDTQYF. DNA for the CDR3: TGCAGTGCTGCAATGGGGCGGGGGGGATCATCAGATACGCAGTATTTT.

The chain uses TRBV20-1 and TRBJ1-5; TRBD1 aligns across 11 bases. CDR3 size: 14 residues. CDR1 and CDR2 from the germline V gene are DFQATT and SNEGSKA (reference sequence). The V gene end was trimmed by 6 bases and the J gene end by 6 bases; junction bases not matched to a gene: 7. This chain's CDR3 is CSARTGGASQPQHF. CDR3 nucleotides: TGCAGTGCGCGGACAGGGGGCGCCTCTCAGCCCCAGCATTTT.

As concerns this clonotype: A much larger clone is a single base away; this may be a read error. This chain joins TRBV4-2 and TRBJ2-7; D is unresolved. The ends were cut back, 1 base at V and 6 bases at J, with 10 bases in the middle. Germline CDR1 reads LGHNA; CDR2 reads YNFKEQ. The CDR3 consists of 13 residues. CDR3 amino acids: CASSQAGVTEQYF. Here the CDR3 DNA reads TGTGCCAGCAGCCAAGCTGGAGTGACCGAGCAGTACTTC.

The chain combines TRBV29-1 with TRBJ1-2; the D is unclear. CDR1 and CDR2 from the germline V gene are SQVTM and ANQGSEA. V dropped 1 base and J dropped 0 bases, with 9 bases sitting between them. This CDR3 is built from 14 residues. In nucleotides, the CDR3 is TGCAGCGTTGAAGGCCGTGGAGCTAACTATGGCTACACCTTC. Its protein is CSVEGRGANYGYTF.